This T cell receptor beta chain stems from a study of beta chain features in type 1 diabetes (dated by TCRdb to the late 2010s). Regarding the research as a whole: No differences in mean age, gender distribution, total cell number or subset yield were found between patients and healthy donors. The study compared TCRB repertoires of sorted circulating CD4+ T cell subsets between recently diagnosed type 1 diabetes patients and matched healthy donors. A total of roughly 99 million sorted cells were examined across all samples, and the number of cells per subset was strongly correlated with RNA yield. Naive and central memory subsets were obtained from all 30 or so donors, but regulatory and stem cell-like memory subsets were isolated from only 8 patients and roughly 8 healthy donors.

In the germline V gene, CDR1 corresponds to SGHRS and CDR2 to YFSETQ. From the cysteine through the phenylalanine, the CDR3 covers 14 amino acids. The CDR3 DNA has 42 bases and is translated from base 1. Relative to germline, V is missing 4 bases and J is missing 5 bases, with 6 bases of the junction outside any gene match. All of the isolated RNA was reverse transcribed with the High Capacity cDNA Reverse Transcription Kit, so expressed TCRB transcripts were sequenced. Deep immunoSEQ sequencing was performed on naive, central memory and regulatory T cell samples, with an average of about 3.57 million total reads per sample. After sorted cells were lysed in RLT buffer, RNA was extracted with DNase-treated RNeasy Micro or Mini kits, with the choice depending on cell number. To prevent cross-contamination, each cell subset was processed individually, whereas patient and healthy donor samples were processed jointly. TCRB sequences were amplified from cDNA with the immunoSEQ multiplex PCR, producing 87-bp fragments spanning the CDR3 region. Sequencing of the amplicons was done on the Illumina HiSeq platform. On the study's bioinformatics: PCR bias was computationally corrected using synthetic template baselines, reads within Hamming distance 2 were collapsed, and singletons that could not be merged were discarded. Reads were aligned to IMGT to assign V, D and J genes, CDR3 length, and insertions or deletions at six rearrangement sites. Within each subset, clonotype counts were normalized to sorted cell number, after which true diversity and Gini coefficients were computed with the tcR R package. Repertoire sharing was quantified using the overlap coefficient calculated on TCRB nucleotide sequences. Out-of-frame TCRB sequences from naive cells were analyzed as a proxy for the pre-selection repertoire. Drawn from immuneACCESS, this table holds only the in-frame rearrangements with V and J called that TCRdb kept. Clones are partly lost; checked studies trace under half to an unresolved V gene and leave the rest unexplained. V, J and clone size are those of that table, while D and trimming were read from the DNA. In all, the sample holds about 660,000 clones, and more than 12% of those were seen once. Clones ranked in the top ten supply approximately 0.039% of the sample.

From each donor, a single peripheral blood sample of around 120 mL on average was drawn into heparinised tubes. Naive, central memory, regulatory and stem cell-like memory CD4+ T cells were sorted on a BD FACSAria II using a panel including CD45RO, CCR7, CD25, CD127, CD95 and CD27. All sorted populations exceeded 98% purity. Right away, PBMCs were isolated by Lymphoprep density gradient centrifugation and were stained directly, with no culture step. So that batch effects would be minimized, each experiment stained and sorted samples in pairs, pairing one healthy donor with one patient. Comments on this clone: Its antigen remains undetermined. Base qualities are missing; no much larger clone stands one base away.

Overall study results and their limits: At VDJ recombination sites, patients with type 1 diabetes made fewer insertions and deleted more nucleotides, a pattern implying thymic rearrangement abnormalities. Because cDNA rather than genomic DNA was sequenced, highly expressing activated cells could have been over-represented, although no difference in activation and CD3 levels was found between groups. Type 1 diabetes patients showed a moderate but significant shortening of TCRB CDR3 length in all four CD4+ subsets. Shorter templates might be favored by PCR, yet because patient and control samples were amplified and corrected together, any such skew would affect both groups equally. The naive, central memory and regulatory TCRB repertoires appeared to resemble one another more closely among patients than among healthy donors. HLA sub-analyses involved small numbers of individuals, so any influence of HLA type on TCRB rearrangement remained unresolved.

The sample was naive CD4+ T cells from blood. The cell subset or site label on this specimen signifies: true naive CD4+ T cells. The chain links TRBV5-1 with TRBJ2-5, and TRBD2 aligns with 9 junction nucleotides. The clonotype comes from a man aged 18 to 30 with type 1 diabetes. The DNA sequence is as follows: TGCGCCAGCAGCAATAGCGGGGGCGCGGAGACCCAGTACTTC. It is translated as CASSNSGGAETQYF.